This T cell receptor (beta chain) was sequenced during a study of Graves' ophthalmopathy and Graves' hyperthyroidism. CDR3 regions of TCR beta were amplified from RNA transcripts. A first-round RT-PCR used HTBI primers, followed by a second-round multiplex PCR. One entry per CDR3 protein results from TCRdb running MiXCR on the multiplex PCR reads. This table holds some 170,000 distinct CDR3 sequences, 30% to 45% found once. Sequencing was performed on peripheral blood. The sequence was obtained from a man aged 25-45 years with Graves' ophthalmopathy.

CDR3 in DNA: TGTGCCAGCAGTTTTGGAGAAGATCAGCCCCAGCATTTT. Amino acids: CASSFGEDQPQHF. The chain combines TRBV12-3 or TRBV12-4 with TRBJ1-5; no definite D call. The CDR3 length is 13 residues. V shed 3 bases and J shed 5 bases, with 8 bases lying between them.